This T cell receptor beta chain was found in a study of blood T cells in healthy people across ages. Study conclusions and caveats: Naive T cell percentage and TCR beta diversity correlated strongly.

It was with a sample-barcoded 5' primer and a J-beta primer mix that a second PCR of roughly 6 to 12 cycles was run. With 12 random nucleotides, a template-switch adaptor tagged each individual cDNA molecule. Via MiXCR, TCRdb re-called the 5' RACE reads, giving one row per CDR3 protein. Here the sample spans 750,000 or so distinct CDR3 sequences, around a quarter being singletons. The CDR3 extends over 12 amino acids. V dropped 5 bases and J dropped 8 bases, with 10 bases sitting between them. This clonotype occurred a few times. Antigen: not known. These records were also assigned to another study, of T cells of mothers and their children. This second report adds: Barcodes and 2-4 random nucleotides were added by M1S in the second PCR. Slightly higher but non-significant overlap marked related mother-child pairs versus unrelated pairs.

The TCR was taken from a boy aged 10-17 years in good health. Sequenced sample: blood. This chain uses TRBV12-3 or TRBV12-4 with TRBJ1-5; D remains unclear. In DNA, the CDR3 is TGTGCCAGCAGTCTACCCGGGGAGCCCCAGCATTTT. This translates into CASSLPGEPQHF.